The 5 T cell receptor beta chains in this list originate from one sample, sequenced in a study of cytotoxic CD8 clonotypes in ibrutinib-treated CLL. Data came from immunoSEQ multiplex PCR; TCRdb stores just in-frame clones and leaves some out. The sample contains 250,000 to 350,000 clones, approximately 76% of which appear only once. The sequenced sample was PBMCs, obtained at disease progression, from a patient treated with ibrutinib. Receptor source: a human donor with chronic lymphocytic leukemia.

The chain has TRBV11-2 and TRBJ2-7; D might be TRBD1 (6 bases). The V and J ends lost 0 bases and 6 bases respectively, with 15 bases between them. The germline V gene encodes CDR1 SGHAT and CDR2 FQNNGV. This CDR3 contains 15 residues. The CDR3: CASSLDLVQGPEQYF. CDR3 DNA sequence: TGTGCCAGCAGCTTAGATCTAGTACAGGGCCCCGAGCAGTACTTC.

This CDR3 reads CASSPEGGFYEQYF. The CDR3 region has the DNA TGTGCCAGCTCACCAGAGGGGGGGTTTTACGAGCAGTACTTC. V is TRBV18 and J is TRBJ2-7; D is perhaps TRBD2 (7 bases). The germline CDR1 and CDR2 sequences are KGHSH and LQKENI. The CDR3 covers 14 residues. V was cut by 2 bases and J by 4 bases, with 12 bases left in between.

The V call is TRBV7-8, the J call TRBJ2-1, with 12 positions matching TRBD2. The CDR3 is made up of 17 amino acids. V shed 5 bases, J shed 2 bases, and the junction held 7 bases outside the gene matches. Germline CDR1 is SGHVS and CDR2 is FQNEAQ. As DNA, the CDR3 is TGTGCCAGCAGCCTCCCCTCTAGCGGGGGGGCCTACAATGAGCAGTTCTTC. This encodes CASSLPSSGGAYNEQFF.

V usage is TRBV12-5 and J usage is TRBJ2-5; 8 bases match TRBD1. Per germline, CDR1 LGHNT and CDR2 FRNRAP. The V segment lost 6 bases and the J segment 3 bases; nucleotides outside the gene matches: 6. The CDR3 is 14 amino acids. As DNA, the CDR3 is TGTGCTAGTGGGACAGGGACAGGCAAAGAGACCCAGTACTTC. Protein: CASGTGTGKETQYF.

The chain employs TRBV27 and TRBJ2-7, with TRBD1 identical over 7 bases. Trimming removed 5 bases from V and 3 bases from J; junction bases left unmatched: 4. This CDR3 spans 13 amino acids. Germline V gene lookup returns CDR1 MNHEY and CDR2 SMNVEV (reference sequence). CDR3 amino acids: CASSRQGSYEQYF. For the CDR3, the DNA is TGTGCCAGCAGTCGACAGGGTAGCTACGAGCAGTACTTC.